This T cell receptor beta chain comes out of a study of cytomegalovirus exposure and HLA in healthy donors (dated by TCRdb to the late 2010s). Background on the whole study: An earlier analysis of roughly 500 of the donors reported approximately 280 Gb of sequence data and 117 million unique TCR beta sequences obtained from approximately 180 million T cells. An early release that covered about 600 HLA-typed donors contained around 300 gigabases of sequencing data and roughly 84 million unique TCR sequences. Among the approximately 400 genotyped donors, around 79% belonged to the genetic ancestry cluster associated with self-reported Caucasian donors. The study aimed to test whether cataloging public T cell receptors could reveal signatures of past pathogen exposure. The study profiled the T cell repertoires of 500 to 800 subjects by immunosequencing and related them to cytomegalovirus serostatus. Besides the first cohort of roughly 700 subjects, a separate validation cohort made up of 120 different subjects was used. The study combined high-throughput TCR immunosequencing, statistical association of individual TCRs with disease status, and machine learning to predict cytomegalovirus infection status. In a later analysis, previously published TCR beta repertoires from 600 to 850 donors were re-analyzed and high-resolution HLA genotyping was added so that TCR occurrence patterns could be studied. The later analysis used no new phenotypic data to find candidate immune exposures, relying instead on TCR beta sequences and their occurrence across donors. To decide whether each TCR beta V gene segment behaved as functional or pseudogenic, an earlier analysis of some 600 of the donors relied on high-throughput TCR beta sequencing. Alongside the repertoire data, information on donor age, sex, ethnicity and CMV serostatus was compiled. Genome-wide SNP genotypes for about 55% of the roughly 670 donors were used in a later genetic analysis, which treated that subset as a discovery cohort. Every discovery cohort repertoire had been produced on one sequencing platform. Class I and class II HLA loci were covered by the typing at four-digit resolution. The number of donors typed differed by locus, with 629-630 for A, B, C, DRB1 and DQB1, 522 for DQA1, 606 for DPA1, and some 470 for DPB1. Four or five DR-DQ haplotypes were handled as single units for association and clustering because linkage in the cohort was strong. Among roughly 370 genotyped donors of the cohort, an average of roughly 240,000 unique TCR beta nucleotide sequences were sequenced per donor, roughly 20% of them non-productive. Points the paper makes about the study in general: In a later genetic analysis, a missense DCLRE1C variant was associated with V-gene and J-gene trimming of TCR beta chains, and the association was replicated in an independent cohort. The 87-base-pair reads could not distinguish some IMGT-functional V segments, including TRBV6-2 and TRBV6-3, so those segments were excluded. In vitro tests confirmed that a few of the cytomegalovirus-associated TCR beta chains recognize cytomegalovirus antigens. HLA typing was unavailable for some donors at each locus, so association tests used only the typed subset. While some public TCRs were present in many individuals, most TCR sequences turned up only very rarely across donors. Linkage disequilibrium might explain the correlated functional status among segregating V segments, but an unknown experimental factor could not be ruled out. In a later analysis, HLA-associated TCR beta chains were found to be more clonally expanded and to have lower generation probabilities than equally common non-associated chains. The study gave a list of 150 to 200 TCR beta chains associated with cytomegalovirus. A further reported finding was that TCR beta sequences accurately predicted the HLA-A and HLA-B alleles for most subjects in the first cohort. About 15 rarely observed V segments, including chromosome 9 orphons, were excluded from the earlier analysis of several hundred of the donors because counts were too low. In a later analysis, TCR association rates were found to vary across HLA loci, with the most associated TCRs seen for DRB1 alleles and the fewest for HLA-C alleles. In an earlier analysis of some 540 of the donors, most TCR beta V segments appeared in productive rearrangements about 90% or about 30% of the time, broadly matching IMGT annotations. Roughly uniform sequencing depth across donors was assumed in presence/absence analyses, although this assumption may not hold. Cytomegalovirus status was reported to be diagnosed by the classifier with high specificity and sensitivity in both the original and validation cohorts. In a later analysis, several top co-occurrence clusters were reported to appear linked to parvovirus B19, influenza, CMV and Epstein-Barr virus. A cluster of highly shared sequence variants was judged likely to be a technical artifact of the sequencing pipeline. The authors suggested that the approach could potentially be generalized to other disease states and immunological phenotypes. Compared with the approximately 600-donor mean, donors in an Asian-associated ancestry cluster had fewer N-insertions in productive TCRs, according to a later genetic analysis. In this cohort, only TCR beta chains were sequenced, and detectable features were limited by the absence of alpha or paired-chain data. When HLA alleles, especially DR and DQ, strongly co-occurred, attributing TCR associations to individual alleles was difficult. According to a later analysis, most CMV-associated TCR beta chains appeared to be HLA-restricted, and the HLA associations seemed to be driven largely by CMV exposure. The only immune exposure information available for the cohort was CMV serostatus. In a later analysis, 16,951 TCR beta sequences were associated with specific HLA alleles at a false discovery rate of 0.05.

The cohort was made up of hundreds of healthy bone marrow donors. At the time of sampling, all cohort members were nominally healthy, though unrecorded immune exposures were likely present. The donor tested CMV seronegative, placing the donor among the 350 or so seronegative members of the cohort. A peripheral blood sample was provided by each donor, and peripheral blood mononuclear cells were used for TCR beta sequencing. Genomic DNA was extracted from the blood cell samples with the Qiagen DNeasy Blood Extraction Kit. From the cysteine through the phenylalanine, the CDR3 covers 16 amino acids. Only the CDR3 portion is preserved as DNA: 48 bases, with reading frame beginning at the first base. The germline V gene supplies CDR1 SGHVS and CDR2 FQNEAQ. Trimming takes 5 bases off V and 4 bases off J; junction bases not matched to a gene: 11. Library prep was done by the immunoSEQ multiplex PCR assay. The multiplex PCR relied on a mix of 60 forward primers for TCR Vbeta segments and 13 reverse primers for TCR Jbeta segments. Amplification of the CDR3 region of rearranged TCR beta genes was performed with a multiplex PCR assay on genomic DNA. The Illumina HiSeq System was used to sequence the amplified TCR beta libraries as 87-base-pair reads. The paper's processing steps were these. A later analysis tallied 70 million to 100 million unique TCR beta chains across the 640 or so repertoires, and approximately 9.9 million of those chains were shared by two or more donors. Raw reads were error-corrected and collapsed into unique sequences by a nearest-neighbor algorithm in which closely related sequences were merged to remove PCR and sequencing errors. Alignment of CDR3 sequences to IMGT reference sequences was used to assign V, D and J gene segments. For a sequence to be retained, a match of at least six nucleotides was required to both a V gene segment and a J gene segment. Rearrangements were classified as productive when the CDR3 lacked stop codons and remained in frame with V and J, and all other rearrangements were classified as non-productive. Following IMGT convention, CDR3 was defined as the stretch from the second conserved V-encoded cysteine to the conserved J-encoded phenylalanine. The earlier analysis of about 640 of the donors excluded any sequence lacking an unambiguous match to a single V gene segment. In an earlier analysis of 587 of the donors, V segments were called functional above 56.7% productive rearrangements and were called segregating when the between-donor standard deviation exceeded 5%. To diagnose cytomegalovirus status from the catalog of TCR beta chain sequences, a statistical classification framework was built. A later analysis assigned V and J genes by comparing TCR nucleotide sequences with IMGT/GENE-DB human TR gene sequences. In a later analysis, CDR3 sequences and most-parsimonious VDJ recombination scenarios were assigned using the TCRdist pipeline. In a later analysis, each TCR beta chain was defined by its CDR3 amino acid sequence together with its V-gene family, and reads lacking a unique V-gene family were excluded. In a later analysis, approximately 640 highly shared, low-generation-probability nucleotide sequences were removed to address suspected cross-contamination and a sequencing artifact. In a later analysis, a clonal expansion index for each public chain was calculated from normalized within-repertoire ranks of inferred template counts. A later analysis computed generation probabilities with a VDJ recombination model fitted to out-of-frame rearrangements, and checked the results against IGoR. Hypergeometric tests were used in a later analysis to score TCR-TCR, TCR-HLA and TCR-CMV co-occurrence, with a repertoire-size bias correction applied to the TCR pairs. False discovery rates were estimated in a later analysis by permuting HLA or CMV assignments 20 times. A later analysis grouped co-occurring TCRs with DBSCAN, adding TCRdist sequence similarity when clustering within HLA-allele-positive subsets. Repertoires with fewer than 30,000 or more than 120,000 public chains, plus five repertoires with anomalous nucleotide sharing, were excluded from co-occurrence clustering. TCRdb carries this immuneACCESS record with in-frame sequences only. Its versions omit some clonotypes, under half of them owing to an unresolved V gene in the studies checked, with the rest unexplained. That table is the source of V, J and clone size, and D and trimming were worked out from the DNA. This sample holds some 130,000 clones; around 73% were observed only once. Of the sample, 1.3% to 1.5% falls within the top ten clones.

A note on this clone: Its specific antigen is unknown. No base qualities exist here, and no much larger clone lies one base off it.

The TCR was taken from a female donor in good health and CMV-seronegative. Sequenced material: PBMCs. Recombination connected TRBV7-8 to TRBJ2-3; a stretch of 8 junction bases matches TRBD2. The CDR3 region: CASSPGRGASSDTQYF. The DNA is as follows: TGTGCCAGCAGCCCGGGGCGGGGGGCAAGTTCAGATACGCAGTATTTT.